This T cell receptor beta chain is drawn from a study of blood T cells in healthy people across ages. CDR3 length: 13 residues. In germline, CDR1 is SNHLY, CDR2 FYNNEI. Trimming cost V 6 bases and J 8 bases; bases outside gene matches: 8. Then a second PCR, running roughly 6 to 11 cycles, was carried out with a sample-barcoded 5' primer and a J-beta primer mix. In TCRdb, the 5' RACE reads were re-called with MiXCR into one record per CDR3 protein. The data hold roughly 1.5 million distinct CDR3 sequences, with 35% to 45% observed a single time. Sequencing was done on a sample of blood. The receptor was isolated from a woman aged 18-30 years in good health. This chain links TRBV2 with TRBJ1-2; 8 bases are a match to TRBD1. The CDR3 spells CASRQGAYEGYTF. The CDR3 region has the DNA TGTGCCAGCAGGCAGGGGGCGTATGAAGGCTACACCTTC.